This passage covers 2 T cell receptor beta chains from one sample sequenced in a study of T-cell memory formation after mild COVID-19. TCRdb ran MiXCR on the 5' RACE reads and lists one entry per CDR3 protein. The repertoire holds about 240,000 distinct CDR3 sequences, with 7.5% to 10% as singletons. Sequencing used PBMCs or a T cell subset sorted from them (not recorded which). These receptors all come from a man between 18 and 35 years old who had mild COVID-19 (a few samples of this study predate the infection). Cell type and time point are not known.

This chain links TRBV9 with TRBJ1-1; TRBD1 matches 9 bases. Germline-derived CDR1 and CDR2 are SGDLS and YYNGEE. Losses at the gene ends were 6 bases for V and 11 bases for J; bases not matched to a gene: 14. The CDR3 loop spans 14 amino acids. DNA of the CDR3: TGTGCCAGCACACCCGGGACAGGGCCCTTTGGGGCTTTCTTT. This translates into CASTPGTGPFGAFF.

There are many counts of this clonotype. This rearrangement joins TRBV18 to TRBJ2-7; D is uncertain. Deletions cut 3 bases from V and 3 bases from J, with 12 bases between. Germline V lookup: CDR1 KGHSH, CDR2 LQKENI. The CDR3 sequence is 14 residues long. CDR3 sequence reads: CASSPSRQVYEQYF. The CDR3 DNA sequence: TGTGCCAGCTCACCTTCGAGGCAGGTCTACGAGCAGTACTTC.